This T cell receptor (beta chain) was observed in a study of shared clonotypes between healthy human individuals. In the study overall: Researchers assigned three CD4 naive, three CD4 memory, two CD8 naive and one CD8 memory plate to each donor.

Sequencing was at deep level. The authors' processing: For the immunoSEQ data, sequences were junction-only without quality scores, so filtering differed. Sequencing used immunoSEQ multiplex PCR; TCRdb keeps in-frame clones, though not all of them. V and J calls plus clone size are reproduced from that table; the DNA served to infer D and trimming. The profile shows 650,000 to 750,000 clones, less than 80% of them singletons. Turning to this clone: Its antigen is as yet unknown.

V gave up 0 bases and J gave up 4 bases; unmatched junction bases: 4. The CDR3 is 16 amino acids. Germline V gene data show CDR1 as MNHNS and CDR2 as SASEGT. Whole-study results and caveats: The four-donor shared clonotypes exceeded non-shared clonotypes in generation probability, with non-shared ones scoring lower.

The chain recombines TRBV6-1 with TRBJ2-1; TRBD2 agrees at 9 bases. Source material: memory CD4+ T cells sorted from blood. Subset given: CD45RA-negative fraction. The TCR sequence derives from a woman between 25 and 40 years old in good health. CDR3 nucleotide sequence: TGTGCCAGCAGTGAAGCGGTCGCGGGAGGGTACAATGAGCAGTTCTTC. Translated, it gives CASSEAVAGGYNEQFF.